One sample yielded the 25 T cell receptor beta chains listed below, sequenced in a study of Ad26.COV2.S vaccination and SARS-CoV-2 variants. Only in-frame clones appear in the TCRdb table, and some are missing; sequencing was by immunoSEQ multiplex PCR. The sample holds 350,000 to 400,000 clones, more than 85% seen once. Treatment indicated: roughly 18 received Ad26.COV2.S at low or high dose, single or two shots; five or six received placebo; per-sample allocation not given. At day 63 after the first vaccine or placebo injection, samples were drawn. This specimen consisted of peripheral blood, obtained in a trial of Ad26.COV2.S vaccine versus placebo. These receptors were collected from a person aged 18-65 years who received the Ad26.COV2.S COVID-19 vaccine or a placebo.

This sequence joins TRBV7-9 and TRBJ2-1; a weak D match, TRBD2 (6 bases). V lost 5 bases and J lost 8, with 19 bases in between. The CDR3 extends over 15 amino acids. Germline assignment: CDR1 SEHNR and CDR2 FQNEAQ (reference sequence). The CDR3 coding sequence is TGTGCCAGCAGCCGTCCGGGACTCCTAATCTATGAGCAGTTCTTC. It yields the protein CASSRPGLLIYEQFF. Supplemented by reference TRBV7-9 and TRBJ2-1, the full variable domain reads DTGVSQNPRHKITKRGQNVTFRCDPISEHNRLYWYRQTLGQGPEFLTYFQNEAQLEKSRLLSDRFSAERPKGSFSTLEIQRTEQGDSAMYLCASSRPGLLIYEQFFGPGTRLTVL.

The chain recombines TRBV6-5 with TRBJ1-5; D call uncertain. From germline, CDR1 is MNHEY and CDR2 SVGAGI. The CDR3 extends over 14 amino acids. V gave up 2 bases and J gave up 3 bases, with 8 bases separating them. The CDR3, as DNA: TGTGCCAGCAGTTACGGCAGCCCCAATCAGCCCCAGCATTTT. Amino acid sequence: CASSYGSPNQPQHF.

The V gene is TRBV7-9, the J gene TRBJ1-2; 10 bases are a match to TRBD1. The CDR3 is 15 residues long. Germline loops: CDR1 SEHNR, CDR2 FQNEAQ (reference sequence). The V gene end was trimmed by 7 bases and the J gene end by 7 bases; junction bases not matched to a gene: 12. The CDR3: CASNRPGQGIGGYTF. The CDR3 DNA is TGTGCCAGCAATAGACCGGGACAGGGGATAGGTGGCTACACCTTC. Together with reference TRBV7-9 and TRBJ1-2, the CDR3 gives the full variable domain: DTGVSQNPRHKITKRGQNVTFRCDPISEHNRLYWYRQTLGQGPEFLTYFQNEAQLEKSRLLSDRFSAERPKGSFSTLEIQRTEQGDSAMYLCASNRPGQGIGGYTFGSGTRLTVV.

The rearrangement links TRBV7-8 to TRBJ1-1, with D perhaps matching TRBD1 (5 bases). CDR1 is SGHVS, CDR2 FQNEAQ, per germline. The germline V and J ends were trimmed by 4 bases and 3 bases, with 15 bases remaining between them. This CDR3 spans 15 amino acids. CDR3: CASSSPRAVHTEAFF. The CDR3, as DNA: TGTGCCAGCAGCTCCCCCAGGGCGGTACACACTGAAGCTTTCTTT.

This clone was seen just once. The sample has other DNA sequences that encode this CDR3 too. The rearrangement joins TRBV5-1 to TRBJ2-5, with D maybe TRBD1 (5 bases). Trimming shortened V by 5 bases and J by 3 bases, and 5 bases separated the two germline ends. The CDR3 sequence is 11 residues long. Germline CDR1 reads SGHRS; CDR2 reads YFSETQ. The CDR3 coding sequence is TGCGCCAGCAGAGGGGAAGAGACCCAGTACTTC. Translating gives CASRGEETQYF.

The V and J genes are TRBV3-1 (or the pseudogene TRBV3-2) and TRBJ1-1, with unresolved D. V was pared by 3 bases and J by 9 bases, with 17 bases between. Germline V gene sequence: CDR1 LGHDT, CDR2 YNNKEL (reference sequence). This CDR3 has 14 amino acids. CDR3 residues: CASSQGSRIGKAFF. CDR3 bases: TGTGCCAGCAGCCAGGGGTCTCGGATCGGAAAAGCTTTCTTT.

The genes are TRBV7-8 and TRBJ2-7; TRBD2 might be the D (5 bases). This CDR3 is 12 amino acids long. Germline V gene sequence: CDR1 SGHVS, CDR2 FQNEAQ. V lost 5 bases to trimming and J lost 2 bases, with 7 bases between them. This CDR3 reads CASSPGTYEQYF. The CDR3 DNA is TGTGCCAGCAGCCCCGGGACCTACGAGCAGTACTTC. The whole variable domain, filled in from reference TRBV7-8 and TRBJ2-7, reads GAGVSQSPRYKVAKRGQDVALRCDPISGHVSLFWYQQALGQGPEFLTYFQNEAQLDKSGLPSDRFFAERPEGSVSTLKIQRTQQEDSAVYLCASSPGTYEQYFGPGTRLTVT.

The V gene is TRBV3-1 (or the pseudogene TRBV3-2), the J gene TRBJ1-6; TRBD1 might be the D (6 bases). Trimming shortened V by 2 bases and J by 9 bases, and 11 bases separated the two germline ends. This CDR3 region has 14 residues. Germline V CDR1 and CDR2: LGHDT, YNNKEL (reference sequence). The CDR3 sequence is CASSQRGVGSPLHF. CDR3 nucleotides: TGTGCCAGCAGCCAAAGGGGGGTTGGTTCACCCCTCCACTTT.

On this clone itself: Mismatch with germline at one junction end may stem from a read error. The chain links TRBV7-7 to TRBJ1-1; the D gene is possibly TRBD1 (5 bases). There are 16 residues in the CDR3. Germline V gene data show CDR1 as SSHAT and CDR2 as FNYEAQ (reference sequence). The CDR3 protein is CASSSRTGGSDTEAFF. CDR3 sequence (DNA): TGTGCTAGCAGCTCACGCACGGGGGGATCTGACACTGAAGCTTTCTTT. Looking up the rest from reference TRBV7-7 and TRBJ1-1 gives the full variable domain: GAGVSQSPRYKVTKRGQDVTLRCDPISSHATLYWYQQALGQGPEFLTYFNYEAQPDKSGLPSDRFSAERPEGSISTLTIQRTEQRDSAMYRCASSSRTGGSDTEAFFGQGTRLTVV.

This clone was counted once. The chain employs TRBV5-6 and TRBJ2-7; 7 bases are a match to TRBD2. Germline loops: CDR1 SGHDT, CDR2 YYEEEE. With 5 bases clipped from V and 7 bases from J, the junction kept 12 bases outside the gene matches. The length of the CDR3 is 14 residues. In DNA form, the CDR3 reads TGTGCCAGCAGACCCGGGAGGACGATTCGGGAGCAGTACTTC. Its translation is CASRPGRTIREQYF.

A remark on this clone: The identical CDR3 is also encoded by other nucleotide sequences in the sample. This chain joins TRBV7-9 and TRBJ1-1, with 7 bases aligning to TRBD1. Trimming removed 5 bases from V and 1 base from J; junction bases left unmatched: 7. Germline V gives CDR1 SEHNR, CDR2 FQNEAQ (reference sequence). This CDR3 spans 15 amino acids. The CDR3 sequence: CASSPRQGANTEAFF. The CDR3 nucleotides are TGTGCCAGCAGCCCCCGACAGGGAGCGAACACTGAAGCTTTCTTT.

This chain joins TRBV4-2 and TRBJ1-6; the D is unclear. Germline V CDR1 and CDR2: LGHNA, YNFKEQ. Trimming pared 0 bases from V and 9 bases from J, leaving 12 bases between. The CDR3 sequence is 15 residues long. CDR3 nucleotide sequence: TGTGCCAGCAGCCAAGAAGCCCGGGTAGGTTCACCCCTCCACTTT. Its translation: CASSQEARVGSPLHF.

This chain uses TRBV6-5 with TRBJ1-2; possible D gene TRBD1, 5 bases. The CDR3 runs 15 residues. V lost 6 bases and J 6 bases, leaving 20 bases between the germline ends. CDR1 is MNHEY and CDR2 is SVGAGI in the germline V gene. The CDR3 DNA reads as TGTGCCAGCAGGGGGGACTCCTTCACGGGTAATGGCTACACCTTC. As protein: CASRGDSFTGNGYTF.

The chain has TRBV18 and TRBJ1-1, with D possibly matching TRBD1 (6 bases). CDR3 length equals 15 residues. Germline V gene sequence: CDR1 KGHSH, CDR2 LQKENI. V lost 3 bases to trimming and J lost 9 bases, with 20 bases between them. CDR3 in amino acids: CASSPSEQGFVKAFF. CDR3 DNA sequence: TGTGCCAGCTCACCCTCGGAACAGGGTTTCGTAAAAGCTTTCTTT.

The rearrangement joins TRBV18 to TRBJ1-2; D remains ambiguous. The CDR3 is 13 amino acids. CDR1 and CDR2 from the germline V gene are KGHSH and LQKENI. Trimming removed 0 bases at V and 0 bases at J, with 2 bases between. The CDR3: CASSPPANYGYTF. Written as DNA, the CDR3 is TGTGCCAGCTCACCACCAGCTAACTATGGCTACACCTTC.

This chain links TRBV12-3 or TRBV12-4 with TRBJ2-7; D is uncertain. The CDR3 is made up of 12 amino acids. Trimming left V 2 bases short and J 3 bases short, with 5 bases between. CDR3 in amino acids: CASSLLNYEQYF. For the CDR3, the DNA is TGTGCCAGCAGTTTACTAAACTACGAGCAGTACTTC.

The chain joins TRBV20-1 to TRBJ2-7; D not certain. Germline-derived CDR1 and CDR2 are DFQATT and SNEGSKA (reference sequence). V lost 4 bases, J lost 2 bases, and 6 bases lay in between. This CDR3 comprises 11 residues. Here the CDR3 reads CSATWAYEQYF. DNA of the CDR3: TGCAGTGCTACGTGGGCCTACGAGCAGTACTTC.

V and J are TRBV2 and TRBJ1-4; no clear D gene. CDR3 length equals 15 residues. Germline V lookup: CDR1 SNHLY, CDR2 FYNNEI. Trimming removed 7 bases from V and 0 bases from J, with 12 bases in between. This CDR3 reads CASNRDTATNEKLFF. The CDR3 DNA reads TGTGCCAGCAATAGGGATACTGCAACTAATGAAAAACTGTTTTTT.

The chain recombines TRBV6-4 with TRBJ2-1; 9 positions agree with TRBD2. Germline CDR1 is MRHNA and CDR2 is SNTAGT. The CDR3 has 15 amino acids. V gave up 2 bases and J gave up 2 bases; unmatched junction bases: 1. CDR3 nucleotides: TGTGCCAGCAGTGACGGCGGGGGGGCCTACAATGAGCAGTTCTTC. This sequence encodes CASSDGGGAYNEQFF.

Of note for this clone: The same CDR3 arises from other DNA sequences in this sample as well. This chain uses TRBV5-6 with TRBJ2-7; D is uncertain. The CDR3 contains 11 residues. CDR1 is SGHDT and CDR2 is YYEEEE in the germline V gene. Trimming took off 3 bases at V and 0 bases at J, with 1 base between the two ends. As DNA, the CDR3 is TGTGCCAGCAGCTCCTCCTACGAGCAGTACTTC. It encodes CASSSSYEQYF. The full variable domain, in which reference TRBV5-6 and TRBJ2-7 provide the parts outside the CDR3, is DAGVTQSPTHLIKTRGQQVTLRCSPKSGHDTVSWYQQALGQGPQFIFQYYEEEERQRGNFPDRFSGHQFPNYSSELNVNALLLGDSALYLCASSSSYEQYFGPGTRLTVT.

CDR3 nucleotide sequence: TGCGCCAGCAGCTTGGACAGGGGAAATAGCAATCAGCCCCAGCATTTT. Amino acid sequence: CASSLDRGNSNQPQHF. The V call is TRBV4-1, the J call TRBJ1-5, with 9 bases matching TRBD1. This CDR3 comprises 16 residues. Germline V gene sequence: CDR1 MGHRA, CDR2 YSYEKL. V lost 5 bases to trimming and J lost 0 bases; unmatched junction nucleotides: 5.

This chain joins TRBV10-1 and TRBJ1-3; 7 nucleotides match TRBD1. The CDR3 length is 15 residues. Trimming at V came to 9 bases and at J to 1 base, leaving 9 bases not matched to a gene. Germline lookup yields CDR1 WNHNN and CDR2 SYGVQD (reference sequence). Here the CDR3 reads CARGGQTDSGNTIYF. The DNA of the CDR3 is TGCGCCAGGGGGGGACAGACTGATTCTGGAAACACCATATATTTT.

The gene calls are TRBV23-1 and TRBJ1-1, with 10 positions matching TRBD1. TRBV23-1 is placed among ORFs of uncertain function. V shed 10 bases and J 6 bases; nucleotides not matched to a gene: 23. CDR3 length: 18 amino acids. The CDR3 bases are TGCGCCACTTCACCCAGAGCGCCACTGACAGGGGGCGGAGCTGAAGCTTTCTTT. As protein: CATSPRAPLTGGGAEAFF.

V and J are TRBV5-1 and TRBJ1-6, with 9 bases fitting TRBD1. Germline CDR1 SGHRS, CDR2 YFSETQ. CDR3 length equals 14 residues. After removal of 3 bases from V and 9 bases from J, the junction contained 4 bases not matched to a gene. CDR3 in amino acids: CASSSGTGSSPLHF. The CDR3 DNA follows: TGCGCCAGCAGCTCCGGGACAGGGAGTTCACCCCTCCACTTT.

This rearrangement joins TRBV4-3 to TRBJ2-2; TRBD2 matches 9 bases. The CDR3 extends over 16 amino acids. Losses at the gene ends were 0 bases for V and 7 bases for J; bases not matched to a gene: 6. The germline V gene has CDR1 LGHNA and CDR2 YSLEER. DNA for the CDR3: TGCGCCAGCAGCCAAGATGCTAGCGGGGTTAGCGGGGAGCTGTTTTTT. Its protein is CASSQDASGVSGELFF.